One T cell receptor beta chain is described in this entry. These data originate in a study of blood T cell repertoires in COVID-19. Overall study: COVID-19 samples, acute and convalescent, were from the United States, Italy and Spain.

As processed by the authors: Cell counts per sample came from amplifying reference gene primers. Data came from immunoSEQ multiplex PCR; TCRdb stores just in-frame clones and leaves some out. Clone size and the V and J calls come from that table; the DNA yielded D and trimming. The sample has approximately 300,000 clones; about nine tenths are singletons. Sequencing was carried out using PBMCs or T cells enriched from blood (not recorded which). The receptor was isolated from a woman aged 18 to 35 who had recovered from COVID-19.

CDR3 in amino acids: CASKPTEYLYNEQFF. The DNA for the CDR3 is TGTGCCAGTAAGCCGACAGAGTACCTCTACAATGAGCAGTTCTTC. The gene calls are TRBV19 and TRBJ2-1; D possibly corresponds to TRBD1 (5 bases). Germline-derived CDR1 and CDR2 are LNHDA and SQIVND (reference sequence). The CDR3 totals 15 residues. Trimming pared 7 bases from V and 3 bases from J, leaving 16 bases between.